This is a list of T cell receptor beta chains from one sample in a study of regulatory dendritic cells for organ transplantation. Assay: immunoSEQ multiplex PCR; the TCRdb copy retains only in-frame clones and omits some. The sample comprises around 30,000 clones, approximately 82% of which are singletons, and roughly 0.4% rests with the top ten. Input material: naive CD8+ T cells from blood. The source is a human donor in good health. Each CDR3 is given with its conserved first and last residue. The D gene is left open where the match is weak. Clone size appears in some rows only: once, few, many, or a class for an expanded clone.

>.|TRBJ2-1|TRBD2|TRBV4-2
TGTGCCAGCAGCCAGGCTCCCGTTCCTAGCGGGGGGGGCAATGAGCAGTTCTTC
CASSQAPVPSGGGNEQFF
>.|TRBJ1-1|TRBD1|TRBV9
TGTGCCAGCAGCGCAAGGACAGGGGCGAACACTGAAGCTTTCTTT
CASSARTGANTEAFF
>few|TRBJ2-1|.|TRBV9
TGTGCCAGCAGCGTAGTACAGAACAATGAGCAGTTCTTC
CASSVVQNNEQFF
>.|TRBJ1-5|.|TRBV4-1
TGCGCCAGCAGCCAATCGGACAGCAGCAATCAGCCCCAGCATTTT
CASSQSDSSNQPQHF
>.|TRBJ1-1|.|TRBV5-6
TGTGCCAGCAGCCGGACAGTGAACACTGAAGCTTTCTTT
CASSRTVNTEAFF
>few|TRBJ1-2|TRBD1|TRBV5-1
TGCGCCAGCAGCCATCCGACAGGGGGCGATGGCTACACCTTC
CASSHPTGGDGYTF
>.|TRBJ1-5|.|TRBV7-8
TGTGCCAGCAGCTTAGCTCCGGGGGGTCAGCCCCAGCATTTT
CASSLAPGGQPQHF
>.|TRBJ2-1|TRBD1|TRBV13
TGTGCCAGCAGCTTAGATGGACAGGGCACCTACAATGAGCAGTTCTTC
CASSLDGQGTYNEQFF
>once|TRBJ1-5|TRBD1|TRBV19
TGTGCCAGTAGTATCGGACAGGGGAAGTATAGCAATCAGCCCCAGCATTTT
CASSIGQGKYSNQPQHF
>.|TRBJ2-7|TRBD2|TRBV7-2
TGTGCCAGCAGCTGGGACTATTCCTACGAGCAGTACTTC
CASSWDYSYEQYF
>.|TRBJ2-1|.|TRBV9
TGTGCCAGCAGCGTAGACGCAGGGTCCTACAATGAGCAGTTCTTC
CASSVDAGSYNEQFF
>few|TRBJ2-1|.|TRBV7-8
TGTGCCAGCAGCTTATCGAGGGTAGGAAACGAGCAGTTCTTC
CASSLSRVGNEQFF
>.|TRBJ2-7|.|TRBV7-9
TGTGCCAGCAGCCCCGGGGGTCCCTACGAGCAGTACTTC
CASSPGGPYEQYF
>.|TRBJ2-1|TRBD1|TRBV13
TGTGCCAGCAGCATGGGACAGGGGCAGTACAATGAGCAGTTCTTC
CASSMGQGQYNEQFF
>.|TRBJ2-4|.|TRBV5-6
TGTGCCAGCAGCCTCGGAAACATTCAGTACTTC
CASSLGNIQYF
>.|TRBJ2-7|.|TRBV27
TGTGCCAGCAGTTTAGGCCTCACCTACGAGCAGTACTTC
CASSLGLTYEQYF
>.|TRBJ1-4|.|TRBV6-5
TGTGCCAGCAGTTCCGGGTTCGGGGTCGTGTATGAAAAACTGTTTTTT
CASSSGFGVVYEKLFF
>.|TRBJ1-2|.|TRBV27
TGTGCCAGCAGCTCTTCCAGGGAGGATGGCTACACCTTC
CASSSSREDGYTF
>.|TRBJ2-7|TRBD1|TRBV15
TGTGCCACCAGCCCGAGACAGGGGAGCTCCTACGAGCAGTACTTC
CATSPRQGSSYEQYF
>.|TRBJ2-7|.|TRBV7-8
TGTGCCAGCAGCTTAGCGGGAACGGGGGAGCAGTACTTC
CASSLAGTGEQYF
>.|TRBJ2-6|.|TRBV5-6
TGTGCCAGCAGCTTGGAAGGGGCTGTCTCTGGGGCCAACGTCCTGACTTTC
CASSLEGAVSGANVLTF
>.|TRBJ2-1|TRBD1|TRBV7-9
TGTGCCAGCAGCTTCACAGGGGATGAGCAGTTCTTC
CASSFTGDEQFF
>few|TRBJ1-2|.|TRBV9
TGTGCCAGCAGCAGAGGTAGAAACTATGGCTACACCTTC
CASSRGRNYGYTF
>.|TRBJ1-4|.|TRBV21-1
TGTGCCAGCCCTTTAGCCATCCCGGCGGATGAAAAACTGTTTTTT
CASPLAIPADEKLFF
>.|TRBJ1-4|TRBD1|TRBV13
TGTGCCAGCAGCTTAGCCACAGGGGCTGAAAAACTGTTTTTT
CASSLATGAEKLFF
>.|TRBJ2-7|.|TRBV14
TGTGCCAGCAGTCAAGCCTTTGCGGGCGAGCAGTACTTC
CASSQAFAGEQYF
>.|TRBJ2-3|.|TRBV5-5
TGTGCCAGCAGCCTGGGACCCTCCAACAGGGATACGCAGTATTTT
CASSLGPSNRDTQYF
>.|TRBJ2-2|TRBD2|TRBV4-1
TGCGCCAGCAGCCAAGGGCTAGCGGGGGGGGAGCTGTTTTTT
CASSQGLAGGELFF
>once|TRBJ1-1|.|TRBV7-6
TGTGCCAGCAGCTTAGATGAGGGTACTGAAGCTTTCTTT
CASSLDEGTEAFF
>once|TRBJ2-7|.|TRBV5-6
TGTGCCAGCAGCTTGGGTGGCAACTCCTACGAGCAGTACTTC
CASSLGGNSYEQYF
>.|TRBJ2-1|.|TRBV7-6
TGTGCCAGCAGCTTAGGAGGAGATGAGCAGTTCTTC
CASSLGGDEQFF
>.|TRBJ2-7|.|TRBV4-1
TGCGCCAGCAGCCAAGGGGGGGGCGAACACTCCTACGAGCAGTACTTC
CASSQGGGEHSYEQYF
>once|TRBJ2-3|TRBD1|TRBV7-6
TGTGCCAGCAGCTCTAGACAGGGTATCCCAGATACGCAGTATTTT
CASSSRQGIPDTQYF
>few|TRBJ2-2|TRBD2|TRBV27
TGTGCCAGCAGTTACGGGGGGGCCTCCGGGGAGCTGTTTTTT
CASSYGGASGELFF
>.|TRBJ2-5|TRBD2|TRBV11-2
TGTGCCAGCAGCTTAGGGACTAGCGGGGGTTCGTACCAAGAGACCCAGTACTTC
CASSLGTSGGSYQETQYF
>medium-sized|TRBJ1-2|.|TRBV27
TGTGCCAGCAGTTTGGGAGCAGGGGTTCGGGGCTACACCTTC
CASSLGAGVRGYTF
>.|TRBJ2-1|.|TRBV19
TGTGCCAGTAGTATCGAGACAGCAACAAATGAGCAGTTCTTC
CASSIETATNEQFF
>.|TRBJ2-1|.|TRBV7-9
TGTGCCAGCGGAAGGGCGGGGAACTACAATGAGCAGTTCTTC
CASGRAGNYNEQFF
>.|TRBJ2-7|TRBD2|TRBV4-3
TGCGCCAGCAGCCAAGAGGGGGGACTAGACTACGAGCAGTACTTC
CASSQEGGLDYEQYF
>.|TRBJ1-2|.|TRBV5-1
TGCGCCAGCAGCTTACCCCAGGGAAACACTGAGAACTATGGCTACACCTTC
CASSLPQGNTENYGYTF
>.|TRBJ1-2|.|TRBV5-4
TGTGCCAGCAGCTTGAGGCAGGGAGGATTCTATGGCTACACCTTC
CASSLRQGGFYGYTF
>.|TRBJ1-2|TRBD1|TRBV29-1
TGCAGCGTTGAGGGACAGGACCCTAACTATGGCTACACCTTC
CSVEGQDPNYGYTF
>.|TRBJ1-2|TRBD1|TRBV12-5
TGTGCTAGTGGTGGACAGGGGGCGCGGGATGGCTACACCTTC
CASGGQGARDGYTF
>.|TRBJ2-1|TRBD2|TRBV7-6
TGTGCCAGCAGCTTACCGAGAGGGACTAGCGGGGACAATGAGCAGTTCTTC
CASSLPRGTSGDNEQFF
>.|TRBJ2-7|.|TRBV9
TGTGCCAGCAGCGTAGGTCAGGGCGGCGAGCAGTACTTC
CASSVGQGGEQYF
>.|TRBJ2-7|.|TRBV11-2
TGTGCCAGCAGCCGCGAGGCAGACTACGAGCAGTACTTC
CASSREADYEQYF
>.|TRBJ2-7|TRBD1|TRBV19
TGTGCCAGTAGTATCGGACAGGGGGCCTACGAGCAGTACTTC
CASSIGQGAYEQYF
>.|TRBJ2-7|TRBD1|TRBV7-6
TGTGCCAGCAGCTTGGGACAGGGGGGGTTCTACGAGCAGTACTTC
CASSLGQGGFYEQYF
>.|TRBJ1-4|TRBD1|TRBV5-8
TGTGCCAGCAGCTTGGGGACAGGGCCCGTAGGTGAAAAACTGTTTTTT
CASSLGTGPVGEKLFF
>once|TRBJ2-5|TRBD1|TRBV7-7
TGTGCCAGCAGCTTAGGACAGGGCCTCCAAGAGACCCAGTACTTC
CASSLGQGLQETQYF